The 2 T cell receptor beta chains reported below all come from one sample, sequenced in a study of blood T cell repertoires in COVID-19. The data were produced by immunoSEQ multiplex PCR, yet TCRdb's version contains in-frame clones alone and is incomplete. The table shows about 60,000 clones, with 80% to 90% occurring only once. Sequencing was performed on peripheral blood. Receptors were obtained from a woman older than 75 with active COVID-19.

The CDR3 loop reads CAISAGGALGYGYTF. CDR3 sequence (DNA): TGTGCCATCAGTGCAGGGGGCGCACTTGGCTATGGCTACACCTTC. The rearrangement joins TRBV10-3 to TRBJ1-2; 8 bases fit TRBD1. V lost 4 bases and J lost 4; bases outside the gene matches: 8. The CDR3 is 15 amino acids. Germline V gene sequence: CDR1 ENHRY, CDR2 SYGVKD.

V and J are TRBV29-1 and TRBJ1-2, with 7 bases matching TRBD1. Germline lookup yields CDR1 SQVTM and CDR2 ANQGSEA. The CDR3 consists of 12 residues. V trimming: 3 bases; J trimming: 2 bases; junction bases outside the gene matches: 0. CDR3 region: CSVEDRNYGYTF. DNA for the CDR3: TGCAGCGTTGAGGACAGGAACTATGGCTACACCTTC.